One and the same sample provided the 13 T cell receptor beta chains below, sequenced in a study of T cell repertoires in cytomegalovirus infection. One entry per CDR3 protein results from TCRdb running MiXCR on the reads. The data show roughly 170,000 distinct CDR3 sequences, about 22% seen once. No antigen has been identified for these receptors. The sequencing used CD8+ T cells from cultured PBMCs, collected from culture after CMV antigen stimulation. The receptors were gathered from a human donor in good health (CMV status not recorded). Some clones in this sample may be carry-over from other donors' samples.

The chain has TRBV27 and TRBJ2-1, with D hard to call. From germline, CDR1 is MNHEY and CDR2 SMNVEV (reference sequence). The CDR3 sequence is 15 residues long. Trimming shortened V by 3 bases and J by 0 bases, and 9 bases separated the two germline ends. The DNA of the CDR3 is TGTGCCAGCAGTTTGGGTAGGATCTCCTACAATGAGCAGTTCTTC. Translated, it gives CASSLGRISYNEQFF.

This chain links TRBV7-2 with TRBJ2-1; D uncertain. The germline gives CDR1 SGHTA, CDR2 FQGNSA. V lost 5 bases to trimming and J lost 7 bases, with 18 bases between them. This CDR3 has 15 amino acids. The CDR3 DNA follows: TGTGCCAGCAGCCCCCTTAGGGTAAAAGGGAATGAGCAGTTCTTC. This encodes CASSPLRVKGNEQFF.

This clonotype was seen a handful of times. This chain links TRBV4-2 with TRBJ2-7; D is unclear. Trimming pared 4 bases from V and 3 bases from J, leaving 16 bases between. The V gene's germline CDR1 is LGHNA and CDR2 YNFKEQ. CDR3 length equals 15 residues. The DNA for the CDR3 is TGTGCCAGCAGCCCAGGCCACCCAGAGGTCTACGAGCAGTACTTC. Translation gives CASSPGHPEVYEQYF.

This clonotype has more than one count but fewer than ten. The chain couples TRBV7-9 to TRBJ1-1; D uncertain. From germline, CDR1 is SEHNR and CDR2 FQNEAQ (reference sequence). V shed 5 bases and J shed 5 bases, with 15 bases lying between them. CDR3 size: 14 residues. The CDR3 nucleotides are TGTGCCAGCAGCGCAAAGGGTCTGAGTACTGAAGCTTTCTTT. Translated: CASSAKGLSTEAFF.

Only a few counts were recorded for this clonotype. The rearrangement links TRBV6-2 or TRBV6-3 to TRBJ2-1; D might be TRBD1 (7 bases). Germline V gene data show CDR1 as MNHEY and CDR2 as SVGEGT. The CDR3 has 15 amino acids. The V end was cut by 7 bases, the J end by 2 bases, with 15 bases between. In nucleotides, the CDR3 is TGTGCCAGCACTTCGGAGGGGGCCACCTACAATGAGCAGTTCTTC. Its translation is CASTSEGATYNEQFF.

The chain combines TRBV7-9 with TRBJ1-2; TRBD1 aligns across 9 bases. V was clipped by 3 bases and J by 4 bases; unmatched bases: 9. The germline gives CDR1 SEHNR, CDR2 FQNEAQ (reference sequence). CDR3 length: 16 amino acids. The CDR3 nucleotides read TGTGCCAGCAGCTTTCTACCGGGACAGGGCCCCTATGGCTACACCTTC. This translates into CASSFLPGQGPYGYTF.

This clonotype was counted a few times. This chain uses TRBV7-6 with TRBJ2-7, with 8 bases fitting TRBD1. The CDR3 spans 14 residues. V lost 1 base to trimming and J lost 3 bases; unmatched junction nucleotides: 2. Germline values: CDR1 SGHVS, CDR2 FNYEAQ. The CDR3 nucleotides are TGTGCCAGCAGCTTAGAACAGGGGGACTACGAGCAGTACTTC. It encodes CASSLEQGDYEQYF.

J is TRBJ1-1 and V is TRBV14, with D possibly TRBD1 on 5 matching bases. V was trimmed by 5 bases and J by 8 bases, leaving 15 bases between them. This CDR3 spans 13 amino acids. The germline CDR1 and CDR2 sequences are SGHDN and FVKESK. The CDR3 is CASSISGTQEAFF. The CDR3 region has the DNA TGTGCCAGCAGCATCTCCGGGACCCAAGAAGCTTTCTTT.

The gene calls are TRBV4-3 and TRBJ1-5; 7 bases fit TRBD1. The J segment lost 5 bases and the V segment lost 1 base, leaving 8 bases of the junction unmatched. The length of the CDR3 is 16 residues. The germline V gene has CDR1 LGHNA and CDR2 YSLEER. The CDR3 loop is CASSQARQGRDQPQHF. As DNA, the CDR3 is TGCGCCAGCAGCCAAGCCCGACAGGGAAGGGATCAGCCCCAGCATTTT.

The chain has TRBV9 and TRBJ2-7; TRBD1 agrees at 10 bases. The CDR3 is 16 residues long. Looked up from germline, CDR1 is SGDLS and CDR2 is YYNGEE. Trimming cost V 0 bases and J 2 bases; bases outside gene matches: 5. The DNA for the CDR3 is TGTGCCAGCAGCGTAGGTGGGACAGGGGTCCCCTACGAGCAGTACTTC. This translates into CASSVGGTGVPYEQYF.

This clonotype was seen at least ten times. This chain connects TRBV6-5 to TRBJ1-1; TRBD1 is a possible D gene (6 bases). In germline, CDR1 is MNHEY, CDR2 SVGAGI. Trimming took off 5 bases at V and 3 bases at J, with 13 bases between the two ends. This CDR3 comprises 14 residues. The CDR3, as DNA: TGTGCCAGCAGTCTACAGGGTGTGGACACTGAAGCTTTCTTT. It codes for CASSLQGVDTEAFF.

The chain uses TRBV6-2 or TRBV6-3 and TRBJ2-7, with D perhaps TRBD2 (5 bases). The V end lost 2 bases, the J end lost 6 bases, and 11 bases lay between the germline ends. CDR3 length: 13 amino acids. Germline V gene sequence: CDR1 MNHEY, CDR2 SVGEGT. The CDR3 spells CASSYPRRGEQYF. In nucleotides, the CDR3 is TGTGCCAGCAGTTACCCCCGACGGGGCGAGCAGTACTTC.

The chain employs TRBV6-2 or TRBV6-3 and TRBJ1-1; D gene ambiguous. Germline V lookup: CDR1 MNHEY, CDR2 SVGEGT. V lost 0 bases to trimming and J lost 6 bases, with 11 bases between them. The CDR3 is 14 residues long. CDR3 coding DNA: TGTGCCAGCAGTTACTCGAGTCATAACGCTGAAGCTTTCTTT. Protein sequence: CASSYSSHNAEAFF.